The present entry profiles one T cell receptor (beta chain) with its context. These data originate in a study of blood T cell repertoires in COVID-19. Study information: T cells, B-cell-depleted T cells, or PBMCs provided the cDNA or gDNA that served as material.

Per the authors' pipeline: Estimation of nucleated cell counts was performed using reference gene primer amplification. Repertoires were generated with immunoSEQ multiplex PCR, while TCRdb's copy carries only in-frame clones and drops some. V and J calls and clone size are given by that table; D and trimming were obtained from the DNA. The sample contains roughly 350,000 clones, around 89% of which appear only once. The CDR3 spans 17 residues. J gave up 1 base and V 2 bases, and 7 bases lay outside the gene matches. Germline CDR1 reads LGHDT; CDR2 reads YNNKEL (reference sequence). This receptor was identified in a woman aged 50 to 60 with active or convalescent COVID-19. Material for sequencing was peripheral blood. This sequence joins TRBV3-1 (or the pseudogene TRBV3-2) and TRBJ2-3, with 9 bases that match TRBD1. The CDR3 here is CASSQFSRTGGTDTQYF. CDR3 DNA: TGTGCCAGCAGCCAATTCTCTAGGACAGGGGGCACAGATACGCAGTATTTT.